These 30 T cell receptor beta chains were sequenced from one sample in a study of T cells in Graves' hyperthyroidism and ophthalmopathy. It was RNA transcripts that yielded the amplified TCR beta CDR3 regions. HTBI primers were employed in a first-round RT-PCR of the TCR CDR3. TCRdb re-called the multiplex PCR reads with MiXCR, one entry per CDR3 protein. In the table there are a few hundred thousand distinct CDR3 sequences, 15% of which are singletons. Sequenced sample: blood. Source of these receptors: a woman in her forties or fifties with Graves' hyperthyroidism that later progressed to Graves' ophthalmopathy.

At least ten counts were recorded for this clonotype. The chain recombines TRBV2 with TRBJ2-7, with a tentative D call TRBD2 (6 bases). The CDR3 runs to 17 residues. V was cut by 6 bases and J by 3 bases, with 24 bases left in between. In germline, CDR1 is SNHLY, CDR2 FYNNEI. The CDR3 bases are TGTGCCAGCAGCGGAGGGGCACGCGGCGGGATGTTCTACGAGCAGTACTTC. Its translation is CASSGGARGGMFYEQYF.

This clonotype was detected ten times or more. The chain has TRBV7-6 and TRBJ1-1; D unresolved. V lost 1 base to trimming and J lost 4 bases, with 13 bases between them. This CDR3 has 15 amino acids. CDR1 and CDR2 (germline): SGHVS, FNYEAQ. The CDR3 spells CASSLGVGWSTEAFF. The CDR3 DNA sequence: TGTGCCAGCAGCTTAGGGGTAGGGTGGAGCACTGAAGCTTTCTTT.

The chain employs TRBV5-5 and TRBJ1-6; the D is unclear. With 2 bases removed from V and 7 bases from J, the gap between germline ends came to 13 bases. This CDR3 is 15 amino acids long. The germline CDR1 and CDR2 sequences are SGHKS and YYEKEE (reference sequence). The CDR3 here is CASSFADGRNSPLHF. The CDR3 nucleotides are TGTGCCAGCAGCTTTGCCGACGGGAGAAATTCACCCCTCCACTTT. The full variable domain, with the rest looked up from reference TRBV5-5 and TRBJ1-6, is DAGVTQSPTHLIKTRGQQVTLRCSPISGHKSVSWYQQVLGQGPQFIFQYYEKEERGRGNFPDRFSARQFPNYSSELNVNALLLGDSALYLCASSFADGRNSPLHFGNGTRLTVT.

This clonotype was seen at least ten times. This chain links TRBV20-1 with TRBJ2-1; the D gene is possibly TRBD2 (5 bases). This CDR3 is 15 amino acids long. Germline assignment: CDR1 DFQATT and CDR2 SNEGSKA (reference sequence). Trimming shortened V by 6 bases and J by 3 bases, and 18 bases separated the two germline ends. CDR3 coding DNA: TGCAGTGCCCCAAGCCGCGGGCGGGTCTACAATGAGCAGTTCTTC. It specifies CSAPSRGRVYNEQFF.

This clonotype showed up just a few times. The chain combines TRBV5-1 with TRBJ2-1; D ambiguous. Per germline, CDR1 SGHRS and CDR2 YFSETQ. CDR3 length: 14 amino acids. V was pared by 0 bases and J by 8 bases, with 12 bases between. The CDR3, as DNA: TGCGCCAGCAGCTTGGATCTCTCGGTGGATGAGCAGTTCTTC. This encodes CASSLDLSVDEQFF.

This clonotype was observed at least ten times. The chain uses TRBV28 and TRBJ2-7; 9 bases line up with TRBD1. V shed 4 bases and J 3 bases; nucleotides not matched to a gene: 4. CDR3 length: 14 residues. Germline V gene data show CDR1 as MDHEN and CDR2 as SYDVKM. CDR3 coding DNA: TGTGCCAGCAGTTCCCGGGACAGGGTCTACGAGCAGTACTTC. Its translation: CASSSRDRVYEQYF.

J is TRBJ1-6 and V is TRBV30, with D maybe TRBD1 (5 bases). V lost 1 base to trimming and J lost 5 bases, with 15 bases between them. CDR1 is GTSNPN and CDR2 is SVGIG in the germline V gene (reference sequence). This CDR3 is 16 amino acids long. As DNA, the CDR3 is TGTGCCTGGAGTGACCGTCAGGGAAAACATAATTCACCCCTCCACTTT. This encodes CAWSDRQGKHNSPLHF.

The genes are TRBV30 and TRBJ2-5; maybe TRBD2 (7 bases). CDR1 and CDR2 (germline): GTSNPN, SVGIG (reference sequence). This CDR3 region has 15 residues. V gave up 2 bases and J gave up 5 bases, with 18 bases separating them. The CDR3 bases are TGTGCCTGGAGTCTTTGGGGGGGCTTCCGGGAGACCCAGTACTTC. Protein: CAWSLWGGFRETQYF.

This clonotype was detected once. The chain carries TRBV4-2 and TRBJ2-3, with a weak D call TRBD2 (6 bases). This CDR3 spans 15 amino acids. CDR1 LGHNA and CDR2 YNFKEQ come from the germline V gene. Trimming took off 8 bases at V and 6 bases at J, with 21 bases between the two ends. The CDR3 bases are TGTGCCAGCTCACCATTTTCGGGGGAACGGGATACGCAGTATTTT. This codes for CASSPFSGERDTQYF.

This clonotype was found many times. This chain links TRBV28 with TRBJ2-2, with 11 nucleotides matching TRBD1. CDR3 size: 14 residues. Unmatched junction bases numbered 2, after V lost 5 bases and J lost 6 bases. Germline V gene sequence: CDR1 MDHEN, CDR2 SYDVKM. CDR3 in DNA: TGTGCCAGCAGTAGGGACAGGGGGGCCGGGGAGCTGTTTTTT. Translated: CASSRDRGAGELFF.

This clonotype turned up a few times. The genes are TRBV19 and TRBJ2-3; 13 nucleotides line up with TRBD2. CDR3 size: 16 residues. The V gene's germline CDR1 is LNHDA and CDR2 SQIVND (reference sequence). The junction had 6 bases not matched to a gene; V was cut back by 4 bases and J by 5 bases. The CDR3 nucleotides read TGTGCCAGTAGTAGAAGACTAGCGGGAGGCCAAGATACGCAGTATTTT. This gives the protein CASSRRLAGGQDTQYF. The full variable domain, with the rest looked up from reference TRBV19 and TRBJ2-3, is DGGITQSPKYLFRKEGQNVTLSCEQNLNHDAMYWYRQDPGQGLRLIYYSQIVNDFQKGDIAEGYSVSREKKESFPLTVTSAQKNPTAFYLCASSRRLAGGQDTQYFGPGTRLTVL.

This clonotype was picked up many times. The V and J genes are TRBV2 and TRBJ1-1; 7 nucleotides align to TRBD1. Germline-derived CDR1 and CDR2 are SNHLY and FYNNEI. The CDR3 is 15 amino acids. V was clipped by 5 bases and J by 9 bases; unmatched bases: 15. This CDR3 is CASSSLRGQRGKAFF. The CDR3, as DNA: TGTGCCAGCAGTTCCCTGCGGGGACAGAGGGGGAAAGCTTTCTTT.

This clonotype appeared many times. An end of the junction differs from the germline gene, which may be a read error. The chain uses TRBV5-1 and TRBJ1-2; D may be TRBD1 (6 bases). The CDR3 contains 13 residues. Germline CDR1 is SGHRS and CDR2 is YFSETQ. The CDR3 DNA reads as TGTGCCAGCAGTTTAGGGGGAAGCTATGGCTACACCTTC. Translating it yields CASSLGGSYGYTF.

The chain uses TRBV27 and TRBJ2-1; TRBD2 matches at 8 bases. CDR3 size: 15 residues. Germline V gene sequence: CDR1 MNHEY, CDR2 SMNVEV (reference sequence). Trimming at V came to 3 bases and at J to 7 bases, leaving 8 bases not matched to a gene. The CDR3 reads CASSFLSGNLNEQFF. CDR3 DNA: TGTGCCAGCAGTTTCCTTAGCGGGAATTTGAATGAGCAGTTCTTC.

At least ten counts were recorded for this clonotype. V is TRBV27 and J is TRBJ2-7; possibly TRBD1 for D (7 bases). Germline loops: CDR1 MNHEY, CDR2 SMNVEV (reference sequence). The CDR3 contains 13 residues. V lost 5 bases and J lost 3, with 11 bases in between. CDR3 in amino acids: CASSAGQLYEQYF. For the CDR3, the DNA is TGTGCCAGCAGTGCGGGACAGCTCTACGAGCAGTACTTC.

J is TRBJ2-1 and V is TRBV6-1; D unclear. Germline loops: CDR1 MNHNS, CDR2 SASEGT. V lost 5 bases, J lost 7 bases, and 15 bases lay in between. CDR3 length equals 14 residues. This CDR3 is CASSFSRIGNEQFF. The CDR3 region has the DNA TGTGCCAGCAGTTTTAGCAGGATAGGGAATGAGCAGTTCTTC.

This clonotype came up a few times. The chain recombines TRBV18 with TRBJ2-1, with 7 bases aligning to TRBD1. Germline V gene data show CDR1 as KGHSH and CDR2 as LQKENI. After removal of 6 bases from V and 8 bases from J, the junction contained 28 bases not matched to a gene. This CDR3 region has 20 residues. Written as DNA, the CDR3 is TGTGCCAGCTCTTACAGCGCAGGGGGAACCTGGACTCTTCCATGGCATGAGCAGTTCTTC. Amino acids: CASSYSAGGTWTLPWHEQFF. The full variable domain, in which reference TRBV18 and TRBJ2-1 provide the parts outside the CDR3, is NAGVMQNPRHLVRRRGQEARLRCSPMKGHSHVYWYRQLPEEGLKFMVYLQKENIIDESGMPKERFSAEFPKEGPSILRIQQVVRGDSAAYFCASSYSAGGTWTLPWHEQFFGPGTRLTVL.

On this clonotype itself: A read error may explain this, as a much larger clone is one base away. This chain uses TRBV15 with TRBJ2-3; D not resolved. Germline lookup yields CDR1 LNHNV and CDR2 YYDKDF (reference sequence). The CDR3 consists of 16 residues. The CDR3 loop reads CATSRIYGLGSDMQYF. The CDR3 nucleotides read TGTGCCACCAGCAGGATCTACGGCCTGGGCTCAGATATGCAGTATTTT.

The gene calls are TRBV20-1 and TRBJ2-7; TRBD2 aligns across 8 bases. CDR3 size: 12 residues. J was trimmed by 3 bases and V by 6 bases; bases with no gene match: 4. The V gene's germline CDR1 is DFQATT and CDR2 SNEGSKA (reference sequence). The CDR3 DNA is TGCAGTGCCGGGAGGGACAACTACGAGCAGTACTTC. This sequence encodes CSAGRDNYEQYF.

This rearrangement joins TRBV19 to TRBJ2-2; 10 positions match TRBD2. This CDR3 has 14 amino acids. The J segment lost 4 bases and the V segment lost 11 bases, leaving 7 bases of the junction unmatched. Germline V CDR1 and CDR2: LNHDA, SQIVND (reference sequence). The CDR3 sequence is CAGAGGPGTGELFF. CDR3 in DNA: TGTGCCGGAGCGGGAGGGCCGGGCACCGGGGAGCTGTTTTTT.

This clonotype was counted between two and nine times. The chain joins TRBV24-1 to TRBJ2-2; D gene ambiguous. This CDR3 comprises 17 residues. V was shortened by 3 bases and J by 5 bases, with 18 bases between the two germline ends. Per germline, CDR1 KGHDR and CDR2 SFDVKD. DNA of the CDR3: TGTGCCACCAGTGATGCTACTTCAGCTTCAGGAACCGGGGAGCTGTTTTTT. It codes for CATSDATSASGTGELFF.

The table lists this clonotype with many counts. V is TRBV5-6 and J is TRBJ2-3; 8 bases map to TRBD2. Per the germline V gene, CDR1 is SGHDT and CDR2 is YYEEEE. With V trimmed by 0 bases and J by 7 bases, 10 bases remained unmatched. This CDR3 region has 16 residues. The CDR3 loop is CASSLAPKAGGNTQYF. The CDR3 bases are TGTGCCAGCAGCTTGGCTCCAAAGGCGGGGGGAAATACGCAGTATTTT.

The table lists this clonotype with many counts. J is TRBJ1-1 and V is TRBV19; D may be TRBD1 (6 bases). The CDR3 spans 14 residues. Trimming left V 9 bases short and J 4 bases short, with 18 bases between. Germline V gives CDR1 LNHDA, CDR2 SQIVND (reference sequence). For the CDR3, the DNA is TGTGCCAGCACAGAGGGGGGTCAGGTCACTGAAGCTTTCTTT. Encoded protein: CASTEGGQVTEAFF.

This clonotype was seen only a few times. The chain employs TRBV13 and TRBJ1-2; 7 bases agree with TRBD1. The V gene's germline CDR1 is PRHDT and CDR2 FYEKMQ (reference sequence). CDR3 length equals 16 residues. V gave up 0 bases and J gave up 6 bases; unmatched junction bases: 10. The CDR3: CASSLGWVEGADGYTF. CDR3 coding DNA: TGTGCCAGCAGCTTAGGGTGGGTAGAGGGGGCGGATGGCTACACCTTC.

This clonotype has at least ten counts. J is TRBJ1-4 and V is TRBV11-2; D is undetermined. Between the trimmed V and J ends, which lost 5 bases and 8 bases, there was a span of 12 bases. Germline V gene lookup returns CDR1 SGHAT and CDR2 FQNNGV. CDR3 length equals 13 residues. CDR3 sequence: CASSPLFREKLFF. CDR3 sequence (DNA): TGTGCCAGCAGCCCCCTTTTTCGCGAAAAACTGTTTTTT.

This clonotype was seen many times. The chain uses TRBV9 and TRBJ1-1; D gene uncertain. The CDR3 length is 12 residues. Germline CDR1 SGDLS, CDR2 YYNGEE. V was pared by 4 bases and J by 0 bases, with 4 bases between. CDR3 amino acids: CASSQMNTEAFF. The CDR3, as DNA: TGTGCCAGCAGCCAGATGAACACTGAAGCTTTCTTT.

As regards this clonotype: This sequence may be a read error, since a much larger clone differs from it by one base. V is TRBV30 and J is TRBJ1-1; D might be TRBD1 (6 bases). The germline CDR1 and CDR2 sequences are GTSNPN and SVGIG (reference sequence). CDR3 length equals 16 residues. The CDR3 sequence: CAWSVGTGRWGTEASF. For the CDR3, the DNA is TGTGCCTGGAGTGTCGGAACAGGGCGGTGGGGCACTGAAGCTTCCTTT.

This clonotype was detected many times. The V call is TRBV18, the J call TRBJ2-7; D is perhaps TRBD1 (8 bases). Trimming took 6 bases from V and 2 from J, leaving 14 bases between them. The germline CDR1 and CDR2 sequences are KGHSH and LQKENI. This CDR3 contains 14 residues. The CDR3 sequence is CASSYRGGAYEQYF. In nucleotides, the CDR3 is TGTGCCAGCTCGTACAGGGGGGGGGCCTACGAGCAGTACTTC.

As regards this clonotype: The conserved closing phenylalanine or tryptophan is absent in this CDR3, likely reflecting a read error. This chain uses TRBV24-1 with TRBJ2-7; either TRBD1 or TRBD2 may fit D (6 bases each). This CDR3 has 13 residues. Germline CDR1 KGHDR, CDR2 SFDVKD. V lost 9 bases, J lost 2 bases, and 13 bases lay in between. The CDR3 region has the DNA TGTGCCACCTCGGGGGCAGGGGCCTACGAGCAGTACTCC. It is translated as CATSGAGAYEQYS.

The V gene is TRBV20-1, the J gene TRBJ2-3, with 9 nucleotides matching TRBD1. The ends lost 6 bases at V and 6 bases at J; junction bases unmatched: 10. The CDR3 is 14 residues long. Looked up from germline, CDR1 is DFQATT and CDR2 is SNEGSKA (reference sequence). The CDR3 here is CSAPGQGSGDTQYF. The DNA of the CDR3 is TGCAGTGCCCCGGGACAGGGCTCAGGCGATACGCAGTATTTT.